A selection of T cell receptor beta chains follows, all from one sample in a study of blood T cell repertoires in COVID-19. Sequencing was performed with immunoSEQ multiplex PCR; in TCRdb, only in-frame clones are kept and a portion is missing. The repertoire holds about 74,000 clones, with about 90% as singletons. Specimen: peripheral blood. Receptors originate from a woman in her forties or fifties in a cohort sampled during active COVID-19. The CDR3 runs from the conserved cysteine through the conserved F or W. The order of the fields is J gene, V gene, CDR3 protein.

TRBJ1-5	TRBV7-8	CASSPGQGSQPQHF
TRBJ1-6	TRBV7-3	CASSSRDGTDSPLHF
TRBJ1-1	TRBV5-1	CASRPSGNDRGTEAFF
TRBJ2-7	TRBV7-9	CASSARSSGTYEQYF
TRBJ2-2	TRBV11-2	CASRGKGGSTGELFF
TRBJ2-3	TRBV19	CASSLSGRAVNTDTQYF
TRBJ1-6	TRBV2	CASSRTGTGTPLHF
TRBJ2-3	TRBV28	CASRPPGLAGGLLSNTDTQYF
TRBJ2-7	TRBV2	CASQTQLSSYEQYF
TRBJ2-3	TRBV2	CAGAVGPESTDTQYF
TRBJ2-5	TRBV9	CASSVGGRGETQYF
TRBJ1-2	TRBV19	CASSMDRGNYGYTF
TRBJ2-1	TRBV6-2/TRBV6-3	CASSQLGLGEQFF
TRBJ1-4	TRBV15	CATSLTPGQGSEKLFF
TRBJ2-5	TRBV10-3	CAISESSGFEETQYF
TRBJ2-1	TRBV6-6	CASNPNLGTSLNEQFF
TRBJ2-1	TRBV5-5	CASSPFPTGGLNEQFF
TRBJ2-2	TRBV3-1/TRBV3-2	CASSQTANTGELFF
TRBJ1-1	TRBV10-3	CAISDHQARGEAFF
TRBJ2-1	TRBV11-3	CASSLGGGSGALSYNEQFF